The rows below give T cell receptor beta chains drawn from one sample of a study of cytomegalovirus exposure and HLA in healthy donors. Assay used: immunoSEQ multiplex PCR; TCRdb lists only in-frame clones, some missing. The data show tens of thousands of clones, almost 80% seen once. The specimen was PBMCs. The receptors originated from a woman in her thirties or forties in good health and CMV-seropositive. Both conserved end residues are part of each CDR3. Each record gives: J gene, clone size, D gene, V gene, CDR3 protein, CDR3 DNA. A D gene is named only where the DNA matches it firmly. Only part of the rows carry a size: once, few, many, or a class if the clone is expanded.

TRBJ2-2 | once | TRBD2 | TRBV19 | CASSTGGTGELFF | TGTGCCAGTAGTACGGGGGGAACCGGGGAGCTGTTTTTT
TRBJ2-1 | NA | NA | TRBV30 | CAWSVAWGGGRQFF | TGTGCCTGGAGTGTAGCCTGGGGGGGCGGTCGGCAGTTCTTC
TRBJ2-2 | NA | TRBD1 | TRBV7-2 | CASSQGRTGRGTGELFF | TGTGCCAGCAGCCAAGGGAGGACAGGGCGAGGAACCGGGGAGCTGTTTTTT
TRBJ1-2 | NA | TRBD1 | TRBV18 | CASSPNRGGLDGYTF | TGTGCCAGCTCACCAAACAGGGGAGGCCTGGATGGCTACACCTTC
TRBJ1-2 | NA | TRBD1 | TRBV4-1 | CASSQVSGGNYGYTF | TGCGCCAGCAGCCAAGTTTCAGGGGGTAACTATGGCTACACCTTC
TRBJ2-1 | few | TRBD2 | TRBV4-1 | CASSQGVAGVLSGNEQFF | TGCGCCAGCAGCCAAGGGGTCGCGGGAGTGCTATCGGGGAATGAGCAGTTCTTC
TRBJ1-6 | NA | NA | TRBV30 | CAWTLGAGYLPLHF | TGTGCCTGGACCTTAGGGGCAGGCTACCTACCCCTCCACTTT
TRBJ1-3 | NA | NA | TRBV27 | CASSLSGVGNSGNTIYF | TGTGCCAGCAGTTTATCCGGGGTGGGGAACTCTGGAAACACCATATATTTT
TRBJ1-1 | NA | NA | TRBV19 | CASSIRGNTEAFF | TGTGCCAGTAGTATCAGGGGGAACACTGAAGCTTTCTTT
TRBJ2-5 | NA | TRBD2 | TRBV7-8 | CASSLSLAGASETQYF | TGTGCCAGCAGCTTAAGTCTAGCGGGGGCAAGCGAGACCCAGTACTTC